The 27 T cell receptor beta chains below all came from one sample that was sequenced in a study of blood T cells in healthy people across ages. A second PCR, run for about 7 to 11 cycles, used a sample-barcoded 5' primer plus a J-beta primer mix. From the 5' RACE reads, TCRdb called clonotypes with MiXCR, one entry per CDR3 protein. Counted here are around 2 million distinct CDR3 sequences, about two fifths occurring once; the ten biggest clones make up around 23%. The sequencing sample was made of blood. These receptors were obtained from a human donor in good health.

The chain employs TRBV6-2 or TRBV6-3 and TRBJ2-4; a possible D gene is TRBD2 (5 bases). Germline V gene sequence: CDR1 MNHEY, CDR2 SVGEGT. The CDR3 is 13 residues long. Trimming took 10 bases from V and 9 from J, leaving 19 bases between them. The CDR3 region has the DNA TGTGCCATCCGGCCCAATTCCGAGGGCATTCAGTACTTC. As protein: CAIRPNSEGIQYF.

This clonotype was observed a handful of times. V usage is TRBV12-3 or TRBV12-4 and J usage is TRBJ2-4, with 9 bases that match TRBD1. CDR3 length: 16 amino acids. V lost 2 bases, J lost 13 bases, and 15 bases stayed unmatched. The chain's CDR3 is CASSLRIQGAKREQYF. CDR3 bases: TGTGCCAGCAGTTTACGGATACAGGGGGCGAAGAGGGAGCAGTACTTC.

This clonotype turned up a few times. This chain uses TRBV5-1 with TRBJ2-5; D is perhaps TRBD1 (5 bases). The DNA end is a closer match to TRBJ2-7, so the J assignment may be wrong. The CDR3 runs 15 residues. Per the germline V gene, CDR1 is SGHRS and CDR2 is YFSETQ. The DNA of the CDR3 is TGCGCCAGCAGCTTGGCCCTGACAGAATCCTACGAGCAGTACTTC. Translated, it gives CASSLALTESYEQYF.

V and J are TRBV18 and TRBJ2-1; D not certain. The DNA matches TRBJ2-7 better at its end, which makes the J call doubtful. The V gene's germline CDR1 is KGHSH and CDR2 LQKENI. This CDR3 contains 14 residues. CDR3 residues: CASSPSSSYNEQYF. Written as DNA, the CDR3 is TGTGCCAGCTCACCAAGTAGCTCCTACAATGAGCAGTACTTC.

For this clonotype: One junction end does not reproduce the germline sequence, and a read error may be involved. This chain uses TRBV19 with TRBJ2-5; maybe TRBD2 (5 bases). The germline CDR1 and CDR2 sequences are LNHDA and SQIVND (reference sequence). The CDR3 sequence is 11 residues long. Here the CDR3 reads CASSTWETQYF. DNA of the CDR3: TGTGCCAGTAGTACCTGGGAGACTCAGTACTTC.

The chain combines TRBV12-3 or TRBV12-4 with TRBJ2-3; D perhaps matches TRBD2 (5 bases). V lost 7 bases and J lost 0, with 14 bases in between. The CDR3 has 15 residues. DNA for the CDR3: TGTGCCAGCACTTCCAACGGGGTTAGCACAGATACGCAGTATTTT. Translating gives CASTSNGVSTDTQYF.

The CDR3, as DNA: TGCGCCAGCAGCCAAGATGCAGGGGAGGGACTAAGTGGCTACACCTTC. It specifies CASSQDAGEGLSGYTF. This chain connects TRBV4-3 to TRBJ1-2, with D perhaps matching TRBD1 (6 bases). Germline CDR1 is LGHNA and CDR2 is YSLEER. CDR3 size: 16 residues. The V end lost 0 bases, the J end lost 7 bases, and 18 bases lay between the germline ends.

This chain connects TRBV4-1 to TRBJ2-4, with D tentatively TRBD2 (5 bases). The J call may be incorrect, as the DNA end agrees better with TRBJ2-7. The CDR3 is 16 amino acids. Germline CDR1 is MGHRA and CDR2 is YSYEKL. CDR3 residues: CASSQESREIHYEQYF. DNA of the CDR3: TGCGCCAGCAGCCAAGAGTCGAGGGAGATCCACTACGAGCAGTACTTC.

V gene TRBV5-8 combines with J gene TRBJ1-2; a weak D match, TRBD1 (5 bases). V dropped 2 bases and J dropped 7 bases, with 12 bases sitting between them. CDR3 length: 13 amino acids. Germline CDR1 SGHTS, CDR2 YDEGEE. The CDR3 coding sequence is TGTGCCAGCAGCTTAGGGGCCGGGGTTGGCTACACCTTC. Amino acids: CASSLGAGVGYTF.

A word on this clonotype: This may come from a read error, since a much larger clone is one base off. This chain joins TRBV29-1 and TRBJ2-7; the D is unclear. The J call could be wrong; TRBJ2-5 is a better fit for the DNA end. This CDR3 spans 13 amino acids. Germline CDR1 and CDR2: SQVTM and ANQGSEA. The CDR3 DNA reads as TGCAGCACACGACTTTCCGGTGGGGAGACCCAGTACTTC. Translating it yields CSTRLSGGETQYF.

V gene TRBV4-1 combines with J gene TRBJ1-2; possible D gene TRBD1, 5 bases. Germline lookup yields CDR1 MGHRA and CDR2 YSYEKL. The CDR3 has 14 residues. V was clipped by 0 bases and J by 7 bases, with 12 bases between them. The CDR3 spells CASSQEPGRAGYTF. As DNA, the CDR3 is TGCGCCAGCAGCCAAGAACCAGGGAGGGCTGGCTACACCTTC.

This chain uses TRBV9 with TRBJ1-3, with D unresolved. From germline, CDR1 is SGDLS and CDR2 YYNGEE. Trimming took off 6 bases at V and 2 bases at J, with 15 bases between the two ends. The CDR3 runs to 15 residues. CDR3 sequence: CASTPRLGTGNTIYF. The CDR3 nucleotides read TGTGCCAGCACCCCAAGGCTGGGAACTGGAAACACCATATATTTT.

CDR3 nucleotides: TGTGCCAGCAGCGTTAGGCCCCGGAGTAGCGGGGGGCCGGGGGAGACCCAGTACTTC. Translation gives CASSVRPRSSGGPGETQYF. The V gene is TRBV7-2, the J gene TRBJ2-5, with 10 bases lining up with TRBD2. Germline lookup yields CDR1 SGHTA and CDR2 FQGNSA. The V segment lost 5 bases and the J segment 5 bases; nucleotides outside the gene matches: 20. The CDR3 loop spans 19 amino acids.

The chain is built from TRBV12-3 or TRBV12-4 and TRBJ2-4; D is unclear. The J call may be in error: the DNA end matches TRBJ2-5 better. CDR3 length: 13 amino acids. CDR3 DNA: TGTGCCAGCAGTTTTAGGCACGGGGAGACCCAGTACTTC. Translated: CASSFRHGETQYF.

CDR3 in DNA: TGTGCCAGCAATCGGCCGTCGGTAGGGGAAAAACTGTTTTTT. Its protein product is CASNRPSVGEKLFF. The gene calls are TRBV28 and TRBJ1-4, with D hard to call. The germline gives CDR1 MDHEN, CDR2 SYDVKM. This CDR3 has 14 residues. Trimming cost V 7 bases and J 8 bases, with 17 bases left between them.

The table lists this clonotype with a few counts. The V call is TRBV6-2 or TRBV6-3, the J call TRBJ2-3, with 10 bases lining up with TRBD2. CDR1 is MNHEY and CDR2 is SVGEGT in the germline V gene. The CDR3 spans 15 residues. Trimming removed 6 bases from V and 4 bases from J; junction bases left unmatched: 7. CDR3 amino acids: CASSMGTSEADTQYF. The DNA of the CDR3 is TGTGCCAGCAGCATGGGGACTAGCGAGGCAGATACGCAGTATTTT.

This rearrangement joins TRBV7-8 to TRBJ1-5; 9 bases are a match to TRBD1. With V trimmed by 5 bases and J by 6 bases, 8 bases remained unmatched. There are 15 residues in the CDR3. Germline V gene data show CDR1 as SGHVS and CDR2 as FQNEAQ. CDR3 nucleotides: TGTGCCAGCAGCCAACAGGGGGCGCCGGGTCAGCCCCAGCATTTT. Its protein is CASSQQGAPGQPQHF.

The chain links TRBV7-2 to TRBJ2-7; 9 nucleotides align to TRBD2. Germline CDR1 SGHTA, CDR2 FQGNSA. This CDR3 has 16 residues. V was pared by 6 bases and J by 0 bases, with 9 bases of the junction left unmatched. Here the CDR3 reads CASSRSSGGSSYEQYF. CDR3 DNA sequence: TGTGCCAGCAGTCGGAGTAGCGGGGGAAGCTCCTACGAGCAGTACTTC.

A few counts support this clonotype. The chain carries TRBV10-3 and TRBJ2-5, with TRBD2 matching over 8 bases. CDR3 size: 13 residues. After removal of 7 bases from V and 2 bases from J, the junction contained 3 bases not matched to a gene. Germline values: CDR1 ENHRY, CDR2 SYGVKD. CDR3: CAIKAGAQETQYF. The CDR3 coding sequence is TGTGCCATCAAAGCGGGGGCACAAGAGACCCAGTACTTC.

The chain is built from TRBV4-1 and TRBJ2-5; tentatively, D is TRBD2 (7 bases). Germline CDR1 and CDR2: MGHRA and YSYEKL. This CDR3 spans 18 amino acids. Trimming left V 0 bases short and J 3 bases short, with 20 bases between. The CDR3 DNA reads as TGCGCCAGCAGCCAAGATCCCAGATTAGGGGGGGACGAAGAGACCCAGTACTTC. Its translation is CASSQDPRLGGDEETQYF.

The chain uses TRBV6-5 and TRBJ1-4; D gene unclear. CDR3 length: 14 residues. The germline CDR1 and CDR2 sequences are MNHEY and SVGAGI. V was pared by 6 bases and J by 4 bases, with 12 bases between. In nucleotides, the CDR3 is TGTGCCAGCAGGCCCAAGGGCAATAATGAAAAACTGTTTTTT. Its translation: CASRPKGNNEKLFF.

The sample holds a few counts of this clonotype. The chain employs TRBV7-2 and TRBJ2-3; D unclear. The CDR3 extends over 13 amino acids. CDR1 SGHTA and CDR2 FQGNSA come from the germline V gene. Trimming pared 5 bases from V and 4 bases from J, leaving 10 bases between. This chain's CDR3 is CASSPPPSDTQYF. In DNA, the CDR3 is TGTGCCAGCAGCCCTCCACCATCAGATACGCAGTATTTT.

Concerning this clonotype: This is likely a read error, given that the CDR3 carries no conserved phenylalanine or tryptophan at its end. This chain links TRBV29-1 with TRBJ1-1; D is uncertain. This CDR3 comprises 11 residues. CDR1 SQVTM and CDR2 ANQGSEA come from the germline V gene. The CDR3: CGVATEFEAFC. The CDR3 DNA reads as TGCGGCGTTGCGACTGAGTTTGAAGCTTTCTGT.

V and J are TRBV7-6 and TRBJ2-4; 10 positions agree with TRBD1. V lost 3 bases, J lost 15 bases, and 5 bases stayed unmatched. CDR1 and CDR2 from the germline V gene are SGHVS and FNYEAQ. The CDR3 has 12 amino acids. The CDR3 DNA is TGTGCCAGCAGCTTGGACAGGGGGTTCCTGTACTTC. Translation: CASSLDRGFLYF.

V gene TRBV27 combines with J gene TRBJ2-7; TRBD2 matches 8 bases. This CDR3 comprises 15 residues. Per germline, CDR1 MNHEY and CDR2 SMNVEV (reference sequence). The V segment lost 0 bases and the J segment 2 bases; nucleotides outside the gene matches: 3. The CDR3 here is CASSLSYGGAYEQYF. The CDR3 bases are TGTGCCAGCAGTTTATCCTACGGGGGGGCCTACGAGCAGTACTTC.

The J gene is TRBJ2-1, the V gene TRBV20-1; 7 nucleotides align to TRBD2. The V segment lost 4 bases and the J segment 2 bases; nucleotides outside the gene matches: 11. This CDR3 comprises 16 residues. CDR1 is DFQATT and CDR2 is SNEGSKA in the germline V gene (reference sequence). For the CDR3, the DNA is TGCAGTGCTATCCCGAGTGAGCGGGGTGCCTACAATGAGCAGTTCTTC. The encoded protein is CSAIPSERGAYNEQFF.

The rearrangement links TRBV9 to TRBJ2-7, with D tentatively TRBD2 (5 bases). The CDR3 runs 14 residues. Trimming cost V 3 bases and J 3 bases, with 13 bases left between them. Per the germline V gene, CDR1 is SGDLS and CDR2 is YYNGEE. CDR3: CASSEAGLDYEQYF. In DNA, the CDR3 is TGTGCCAGCAGCGAGGCAGGACTTGACTACGAGCAGTACTTC. The full variable domain, rest sourced from reference TRBV9 and TRBJ2-7, is DSGVTQTPKHLITATGQRVTLRCSPRSGDLSVYWYQQSLDQGLQFLIQYYNGEERAKGNILERFSAQQFPDLHSELNLSSLELGDSALYFCASSEAGLDYEQYFGPGTRLTVT.